The 19 T cell receptor beta chains in this list originate from one sample, sequenced in a study of blood T cell repertoires in COVID-19. Profiled with immunoSEQ multiplex PCR; TCRdb holds only in-frame clones, not every one. Of about 93,000 clones in the sample, 75% to 90% were seen once. Sequenced sample: peripheral blood. These receptors were obtained from a man between 60 and 75 years old with COVID-19, enrolled during active disease.

The V gene is TRBV6-5, the J gene TRBJ2-1; 8 positions agree with TRBD2. With 2 bases clipped from V and 7 bases from J, the junction kept 10 bases outside the gene matches. From germline, CDR1 is MNHEY and CDR2 SVGAGI. This CDR3 is 16 amino acids long. CDR3 nucleotide sequence: TGTGCCAGCAGTTACGGAACAGCGGGAGAAGGAAATGAGCAGTTCTTC. It codes for CASSYGTAGEGNEQFF.

This clone occurred a few times. The chain is built from TRBV28 and TRBJ2-7; D is possibly TRBD2 (6 bases). This CDR3 spans 17 amino acids. Trimming shortened V by 5 bases and J by 5 bases, and 25 bases separated the two germline ends. Germline V CDR1 and CDR2: MDHEN, SYDVKM. The CDR3, as DNA: TGTGCCAGCAGTATCATTAACCACCGAGGAGGGAAGGACGAGCAGTACTTC. Residues: CASSIINHRGGKDEQYF.

The chain carries TRBV6-5 and TRBJ2-1, with D hard to call. CDR1 MNHEY and CDR2 SVGAGI come from the germline V gene. V was pared by 2 bases and J by 0 bases, with 5 bases between. The CDR3 consists of 14 residues. The CDR3 nucleotides are TGTGCCAGCAGTTACGCGGACTCCTACAATGAGCAGTTCTTC. Its translation is CASSYADSYNEQFF.

The CDR3 DNA is TGTGCCAGCTCACCACCGGGCGCCTACAATGAGCAGTTCTTC. It encodes CASSPPGAYNEQFF. The chain links TRBV18 to TRBJ2-1; D call uncertain. CDR3 size: 14 residues. Germline CDR1 KGHSH, CDR2 LQKENI. The ends were cut back, 0 bases at V and 2 bases at J, with 5 bases in the middle. The entire variable domain, with the rest obtained from reference TRBV18 and TRBJ2-1, is as follows: NAGVMQNPRHLVRRRGQEARLRCSPMKGHSHVYWYRQLPEEGLKFMVYLQKENIIDESGMPKERFSAEFPKEGPSILRIQQVVRGDSAAYFCASSPPGAYNEQFFGPGTRLTVL.

As regards this clone: Relative to the germline gene, one junction end is altered; a read error may explain this. The chain uses TRBV7-3 and TRBJ2-1; 8 bases are shared with TRBD2. Germline loops: CDR1 SGHTA, CDR2 FQGTGA. The CDR3 runs 17 residues. CDR3 sequence reads: CSSSLTSGAGVRNEQFF. CDR3 nucleotides: TGTTCCAGCAGCTTAACTTCAGGAGCGGGAGTACGGAATGAGCAGTTCTTC.

V is TRBV2 and J is TRBJ2-1, with a possible D match to TRBD1 (6 bases). The CDR3 totals 13 residues. Looked up from germline, CDR1 is SNHLY and CDR2 is FYNNEI. V dropped 8 bases and J dropped 4 bases, with 12 bases sitting between them. The CDR3 here is CASQRTDYNEQFF. The CDR3 bases are TGTGCCAGCCAAAGGACAGATTACAATGAGCAGTTCTTC.

In DNA form, the CDR3 reads TGTGCCAGCAGCCCTCAGGGGCACCTGAACACCGGGGAGCTGTTTTTT. It yields the protein CASSPQGHLNTGELFF. The chain couples TRBV3-1 (or the pseudogene TRBV3-2) to TRBJ2-2, with D possibly being TRBD1 (6 bases). Trimming removed 4 bases at V and 1 base at J, with 13 bases between. The CDR3 is 16 amino acids. Per the germline V gene, CDR1 is LGHDT and CDR2 is YNNKEL (reference sequence).

CDR3 in amino acids: CASSQVSGRGYEQFF. CDR3 in DNA: TGTGCCAGCAGCCAAGTAAGCGGGAGAGGGTATGAGCAGTTCTTC. The V gene is TRBV4-2, the J gene TRBJ2-1, with 8 bases aligning to TRBD2. The CDR3 has 15 residues. Germline V lookup: CDR1 LGHNA, CDR2 YNFKEQ. The ends lost 1 base at V and 8 bases at J; junction bases unmatched: 7.

This clone came up once. The CDR3, as DNA: TGTGCCAGCAGCCGGGAGACACAAGTTCCAGTCAAACTGTTTTTT. Protein product: CASSRETQVPVKLFF. The rearrangement uses TRBV6-5 and TRBJ1-4, with D hard to call. This CDR3 has 15 amino acids. Germline V CDR1 and CDR2: MNHEY, SVGAGI. Trimming took off 6 bases at V and 11 bases at J, with 22 bases between the two ends.

V usage is TRBV18 and J usage is TRBJ1-5; D is uncertain. The CDR3 sequence is 16 residues long. Germline CDR1 KGHSH, CDR2 LQKENI. V lost 2 bases to trimming and J lost 1 base, with 12 bases between them. The CDR3 DNA sequence: TGTGCCAGCTCACCATTGGGCCGTGGGAGCAATCAGCCCCAGCATTTT. Translated, it gives CASSPLGRGSNQPQHF.

The rearrangement links TRBV5-5 to TRBJ1-4, with TRBD1 matching 8 bases. The CDR3 totals 14 residues. CDR1 and CDR2 from the germline V gene are SGHKS and YYEKEE (reference sequence). V trimming: 4 bases; J trimming: 8 bases; junction bases outside the gene matches: 7. CDR3 sequence reads: CASSPRQGREKLFF. For the CDR3, the DNA is TGTGCCAGCAGCCCAAGACAGGGGCGGGAAAAACTGTTTTTT.

The rearrangement joins TRBV5-1 to TRBJ2-1, with 15 bases fitting TRBD2. This CDR3 comprises 18 residues. The germline gives CDR1 SGHRS, CDR2 YFSETQ. V gave up 2 bases and J gave up 9 bases; unmatched junction bases: 12. DNA for the CDR3: TGCGCCAGCAGCTTACCAGAGGCGGGACTAGCGGGAGGAAGTGAGCAGTTCTTC. As protein: CASSLPEAGLAGGSEQFF.

The chain is built from TRBV4-2 and TRBJ1-5; a weak D match, TRBD1 (6 bases). This CDR3 contains 16 residues. The germline V gene encodes CDR1 LGHNA and CDR2 YNFKEQ. With 1 base removed from V and 1 base from J, the gap between germline ends came to 11 bases. The CDR3 bases are TGTGCCAGCAGCCAAGTTGGGGGCGAGAGCAATCAGCCCCAGCATTTT. Its protein is CASSQVGGESNQPQHF.

This chain joins TRBV10-2 and TRBJ1-1; no firm D call. Deletions cut 0 bases from V and 12 bases from J, with 11 bases between. Germline-derived CDR1 and CDR2 are WSHSY and SAAADI. The CDR3 runs 12 residues. The CDR3 reads CASSESLRVTFF. The DNA for the CDR3 is TGCGCCAGCAGTGAGTCCTTGAGGGTAACTTTCTTT.

The chain joins TRBV21-1 to TRBJ1-2; whether TRBD1, the table's D call, matches the DNA was not checked. TRBV21-1 is a known pseudogene. The CDR3 contains 13 residues. The CDR3 loop reads CASSKWQGNGYTF. CDR3 coding DNA: TGTGCCAGCAGCAAATGGCAGGGCAACGGCTACACCTTC.

The chain is built from TRBV28 and TRBJ1-5; possibly TRBD1 for D (6 bases). Germline V gene sequence: CDR1 MDHEN, CDR2 SYDVKM. V gave up 3 bases and J gave up 3 bases, with 18 bases separating them. The CDR3 spans 17 residues. CDR3 in amino acids: CASSFQLGTGSNQPQHF. CDR3 DNA sequence: TGTGCCAGCAGTTTCCAACTGGGCACAGGGTCCAATCAGCCCCAGCATTTT.

The V gene is TRBV27, the J gene TRBJ1-6; D unresolved. Trimming cost V 2 bases and J 2 bases, with 13 bases left between them. CDR3 length: 17 residues. Germline V gene lookup returns CDR1 MNHEY and CDR2 SMNVEV (reference sequence). The CDR3 DNA is TGTGCCAGCAGTTTAAACCGGGGAGCCACCTATAATTCACCCCTCCACTTT. Its protein product is CASSLNRGATYNSPLHF.

The V gene is TRBV9, the J gene TRBJ2-1; D possibly corresponds to TRBD2 (6 bases). Looked up from germline, CDR1 is SGDLS and CDR2 is YYNGEE. The CDR3 sequence is 14 residues long. V was cut by 6 bases and J by 7 bases, with 17 bases left in between. DNA for the CDR3: TGTGCCAGCAACTCGGGGACTCCGTGGAATGAGCAGTTCTTC. It codes for CASNSGTPWNEQFF.

This clone was recorded only once. CDR3 nucleotides: TGTGCCAGCTCCCTAGTCGGTGGCACTGAAGCTTTCTTT. Its protein product is CASSLVGGTEAFF. The gene calls are TRBV18 and TRBJ1-1; no definite D call. With 6 bases removed from V and 4 bases from J, the gap between germline ends came to 12 bases. This CDR3 comprises 13 residues. Germline V gene lookup returns CDR1 KGHSH and CDR2 LQKENI. The complete variable domain, with remaining parts taken from reference TRBV18 and TRBJ1-1, reads NAGVMQNPRHLVRRRGQEARLRCSPMKGHSHVYWYRQLPEEGLKFMVYLQKENIIDESGMPKERFSAEFPKEGPSILRIQQVVRGDSAAYFCASSLVGGTEAFFGQGTRLTVV.